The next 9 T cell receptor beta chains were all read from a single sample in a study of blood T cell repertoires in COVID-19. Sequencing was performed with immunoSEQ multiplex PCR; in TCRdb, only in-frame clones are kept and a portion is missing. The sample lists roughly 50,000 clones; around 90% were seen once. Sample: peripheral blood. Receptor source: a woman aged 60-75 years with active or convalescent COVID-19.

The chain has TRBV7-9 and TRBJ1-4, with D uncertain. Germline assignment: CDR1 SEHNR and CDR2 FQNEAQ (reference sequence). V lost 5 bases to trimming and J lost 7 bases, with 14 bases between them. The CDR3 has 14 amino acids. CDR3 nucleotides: TGTGCCAGCAGCCCGCGGAGGGAGGGTGAAAAACTGTTTTTT. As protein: CASSPRREGEKLFF. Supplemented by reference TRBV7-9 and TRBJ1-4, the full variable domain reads DTGVSQNPRHKITKRGQNVTFRCDPISEHNRLYWYRQTLGQGPEFLTYFQNEAQLEKSRLLSDRFSAERPKGSFSTLEIQRTEQGDSAMYLCASSPRREGEKLFFGSGTQLSVL.

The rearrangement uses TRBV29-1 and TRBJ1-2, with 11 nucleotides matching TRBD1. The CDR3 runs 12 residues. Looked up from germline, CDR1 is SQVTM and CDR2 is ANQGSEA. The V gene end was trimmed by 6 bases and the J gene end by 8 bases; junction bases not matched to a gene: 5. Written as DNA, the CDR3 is TGCAGCGTCGGACAGGGGGCGGGAGGCTACACCTTC. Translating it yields CSVGQGAGGYTF. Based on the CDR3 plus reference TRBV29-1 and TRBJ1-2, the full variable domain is SAVISQKPSRDICQRGTSLTIQCQVDSQVTMMFWYRQQPGQSLTLIATANQGSEATYESGFVIDKFPISRPNLTFSTLTVSNMSPEDSSIYLCSVGQGAGGYTFGSGTRLTVV.

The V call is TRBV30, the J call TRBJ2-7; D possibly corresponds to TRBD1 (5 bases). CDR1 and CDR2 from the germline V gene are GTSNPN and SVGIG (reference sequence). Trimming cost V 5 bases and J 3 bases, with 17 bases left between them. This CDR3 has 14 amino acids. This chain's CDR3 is CAWRRVQARYEQYF. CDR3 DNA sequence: TGTGCCTGGCGACGGGTACAGGCTCGCTACGAGCAGTACTTC.

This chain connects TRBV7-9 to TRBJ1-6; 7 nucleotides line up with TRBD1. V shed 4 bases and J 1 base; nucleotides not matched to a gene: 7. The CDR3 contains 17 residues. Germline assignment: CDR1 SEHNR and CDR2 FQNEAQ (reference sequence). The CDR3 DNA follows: TGTGCCAGCAGCTCCAGGACAGGAGGGTCCTATAATTCACCCCTCCACTTT. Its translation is CASSSRTGGSYNSPLHF.

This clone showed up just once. The CDR3 sequence is CASSVGVGRGFSYEQYF. Written as DNA, the CDR3 is TGTGCCAGCAGCGTAGGGGTCGGGCGGGGGTTTTCCTACGAGCAGTACTTC. This chain links TRBV9 with TRBJ2-7; 7 bases fit TRBD2. This CDR3 is 17 amino acids long. Germline CDR1 and CDR2: SGDLS and YYNGEE. Germline trimming cut 0 bases from V and 1 base from J; bases unmatched to any gene: 10.

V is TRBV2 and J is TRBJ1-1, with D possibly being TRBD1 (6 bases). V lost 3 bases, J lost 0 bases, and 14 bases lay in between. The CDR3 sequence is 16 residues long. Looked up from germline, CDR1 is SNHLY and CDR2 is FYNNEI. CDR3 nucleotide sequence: TGTGCCAGCAGTGAGCAGGGGCCGCTCATGAACACTGAAGCTTTCTTT. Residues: CASSEQGPLMNTEAFF. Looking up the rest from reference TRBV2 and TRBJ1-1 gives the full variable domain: EPEVTQTPSHQVTQMGQEVILRCVPISNHLYFYWYRQILGQKVEFLVSFYNNEISEKSEIFDDQFSVERPDGSNFTLKIRSTKLEDSAMYFCASSEQGPLMNTEAFFGQGTRLTVV.

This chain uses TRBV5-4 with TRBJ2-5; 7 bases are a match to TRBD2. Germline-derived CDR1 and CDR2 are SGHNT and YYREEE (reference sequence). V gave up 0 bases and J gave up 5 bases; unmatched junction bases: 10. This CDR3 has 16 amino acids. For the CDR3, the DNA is TGTGCCAGCAGCTTGGCCGCAGCGGGGATGAGGGAGACCCAGTACTTC. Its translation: CASSLAAAGMRETQYF.

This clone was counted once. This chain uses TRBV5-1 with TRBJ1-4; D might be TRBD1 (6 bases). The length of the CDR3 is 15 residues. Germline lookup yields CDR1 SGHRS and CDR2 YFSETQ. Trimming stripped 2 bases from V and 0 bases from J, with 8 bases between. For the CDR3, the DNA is TGCGCCAGCAGCTTACAGGGACCAACTAATGAAAAACTGTTTTTT. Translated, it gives CASSLQGPTNEKLFF.

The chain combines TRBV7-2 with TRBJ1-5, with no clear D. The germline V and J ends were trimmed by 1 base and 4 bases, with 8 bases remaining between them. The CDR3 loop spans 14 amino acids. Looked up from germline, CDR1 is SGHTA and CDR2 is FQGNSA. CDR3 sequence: CASSLVGGNQPQHF. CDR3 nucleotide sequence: TGTGCCAGCAGCTTAGTCGGCGGAAATCAGCCCCAGCATTTT.